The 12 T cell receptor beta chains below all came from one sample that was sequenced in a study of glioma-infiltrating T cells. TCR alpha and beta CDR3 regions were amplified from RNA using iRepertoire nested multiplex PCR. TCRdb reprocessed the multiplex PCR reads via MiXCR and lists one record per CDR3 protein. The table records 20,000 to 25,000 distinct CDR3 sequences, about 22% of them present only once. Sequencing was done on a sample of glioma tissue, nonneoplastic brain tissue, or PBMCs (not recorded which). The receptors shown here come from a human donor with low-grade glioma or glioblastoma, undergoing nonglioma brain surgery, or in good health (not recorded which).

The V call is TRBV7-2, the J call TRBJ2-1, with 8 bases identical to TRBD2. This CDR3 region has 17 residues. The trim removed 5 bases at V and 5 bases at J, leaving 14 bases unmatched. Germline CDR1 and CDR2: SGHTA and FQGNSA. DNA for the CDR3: TGTGCCAGCAGCATATCCAGGCGGCGGGGGGCGGACAATGAGCAGTTCTTC. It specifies CASSISRRRGADNEQFF.

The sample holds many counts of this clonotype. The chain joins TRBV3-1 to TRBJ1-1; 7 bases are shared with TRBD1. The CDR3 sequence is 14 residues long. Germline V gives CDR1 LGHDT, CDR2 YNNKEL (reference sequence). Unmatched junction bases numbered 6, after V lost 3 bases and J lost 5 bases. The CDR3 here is CASSHNRGRTEAFF. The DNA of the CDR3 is TGTGCCAGCAGCCATAACAGGGGTCGTACTGAAGCTTTCTTT.

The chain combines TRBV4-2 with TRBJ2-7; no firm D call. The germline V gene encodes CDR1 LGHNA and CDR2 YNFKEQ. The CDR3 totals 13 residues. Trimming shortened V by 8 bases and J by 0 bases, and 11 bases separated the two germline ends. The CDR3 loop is CASEGSNSYEQYF. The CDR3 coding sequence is TGTGCCAGCGAAGGATCTAACTCCTACGAGCAGTACTTC.

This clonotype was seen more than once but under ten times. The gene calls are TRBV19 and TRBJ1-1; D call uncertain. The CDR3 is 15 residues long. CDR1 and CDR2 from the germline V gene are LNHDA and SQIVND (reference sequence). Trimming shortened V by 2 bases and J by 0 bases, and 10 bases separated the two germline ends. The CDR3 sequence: CASSIIEYMNTEAFF. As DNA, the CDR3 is TGTGCCAGTAGTATAATCGAGTATATGAACACTGAAGCTTTCTTT.

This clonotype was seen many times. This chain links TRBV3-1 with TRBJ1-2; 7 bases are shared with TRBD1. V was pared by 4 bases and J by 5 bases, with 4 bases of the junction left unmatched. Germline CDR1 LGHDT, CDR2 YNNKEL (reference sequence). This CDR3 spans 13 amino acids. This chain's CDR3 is CASSRGQRYGYTF. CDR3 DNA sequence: TGTGCCAGCAGCCGGGGACAGAGATATGGCTACACCTTC. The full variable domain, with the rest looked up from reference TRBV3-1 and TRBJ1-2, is DTAVSQTPKYLVTQMGNDKSIKCEQNLGHDTMYWYKQDSKKFLKIMFSYNNKELIINETVPNRFSPKSPDKAHLNLHINSLELGDSAVYFCASSRGQRYGYTFGSGTRLTVV.

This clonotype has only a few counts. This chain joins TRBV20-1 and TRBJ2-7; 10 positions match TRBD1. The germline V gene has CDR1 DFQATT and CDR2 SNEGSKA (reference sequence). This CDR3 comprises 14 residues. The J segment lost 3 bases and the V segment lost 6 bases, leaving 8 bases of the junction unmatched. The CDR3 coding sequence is TGCAGTGCCAGCAGGTGGACAGGGGGCTACGAGCAGTACTTC. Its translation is CSASRWTGGYEQYF.

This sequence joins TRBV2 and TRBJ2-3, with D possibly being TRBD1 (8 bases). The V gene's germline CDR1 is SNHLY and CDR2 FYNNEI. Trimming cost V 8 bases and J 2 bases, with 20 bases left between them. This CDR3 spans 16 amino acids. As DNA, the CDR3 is TGTGCCAGCTCATGGAACAGGGGGGGGGTCACAGATACGCAGTATTTT. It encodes CASSWNRGGVTDTQYF.

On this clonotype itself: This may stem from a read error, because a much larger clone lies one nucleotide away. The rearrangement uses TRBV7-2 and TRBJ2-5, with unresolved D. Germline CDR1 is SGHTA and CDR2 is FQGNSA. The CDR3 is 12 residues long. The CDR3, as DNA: TGTGCCCGCAGCAGATATCAAGAGACCCAGTACTTC. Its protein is CARSRYQETQYF.

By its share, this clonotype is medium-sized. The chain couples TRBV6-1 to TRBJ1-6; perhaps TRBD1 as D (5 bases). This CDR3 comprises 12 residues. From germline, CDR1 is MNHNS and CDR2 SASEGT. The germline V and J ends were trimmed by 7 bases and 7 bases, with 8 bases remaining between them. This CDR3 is CASKQANSPLHF. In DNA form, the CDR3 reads TGTGCCAGCAAACAGGCCAATTCACCCCTCCACTTT.

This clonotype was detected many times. The CDR3 sequence: CASSLVGETGQPQHF. The DNA for the CDR3 is TGCGCCAGCAGCTTGGTGGGGGAAACTGGACAGCCCCAGCATTTT. The V call is TRBV5-1, the J call TRBJ1-5, with a possible D match to TRBD1 (5 bases). Germline V lookup: CDR1 SGHRS, CDR2 YFSETQ. Trimming left V 0 bases short and J 7 bases short, with 14 bases between. The CDR3 totals 15 residues.

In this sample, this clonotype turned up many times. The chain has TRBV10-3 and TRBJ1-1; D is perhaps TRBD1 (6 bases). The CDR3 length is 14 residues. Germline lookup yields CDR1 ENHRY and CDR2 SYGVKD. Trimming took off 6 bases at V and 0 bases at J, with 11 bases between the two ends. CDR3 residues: CAIRSGTLNTEAFF. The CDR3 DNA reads TGTGCCATCAGGTCCGGGACACTGAACACTGAAGCTTTCTTT.

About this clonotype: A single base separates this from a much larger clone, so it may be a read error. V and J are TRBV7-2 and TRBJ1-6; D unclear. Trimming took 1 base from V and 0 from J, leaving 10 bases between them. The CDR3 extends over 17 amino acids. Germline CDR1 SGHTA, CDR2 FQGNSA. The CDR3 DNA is TGTGCCAGCAGCTTAGGGGGATTCCGCTCCTATAATTCACCCCTCCACTTT. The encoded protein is CASSLGGFRSYNSPLHF.